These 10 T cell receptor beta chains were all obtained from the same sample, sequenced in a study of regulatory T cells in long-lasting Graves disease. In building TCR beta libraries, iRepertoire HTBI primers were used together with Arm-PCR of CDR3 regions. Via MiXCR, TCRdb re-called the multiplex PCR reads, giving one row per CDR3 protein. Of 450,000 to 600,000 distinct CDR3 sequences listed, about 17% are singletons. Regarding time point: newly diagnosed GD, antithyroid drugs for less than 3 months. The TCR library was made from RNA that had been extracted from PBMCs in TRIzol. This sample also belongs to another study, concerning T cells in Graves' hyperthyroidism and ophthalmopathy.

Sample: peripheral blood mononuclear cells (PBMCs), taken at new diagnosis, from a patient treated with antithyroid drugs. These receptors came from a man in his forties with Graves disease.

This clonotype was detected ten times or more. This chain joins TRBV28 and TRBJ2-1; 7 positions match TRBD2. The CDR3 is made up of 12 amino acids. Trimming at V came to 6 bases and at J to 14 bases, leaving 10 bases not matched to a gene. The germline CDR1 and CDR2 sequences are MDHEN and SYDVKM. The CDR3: CASSRRSGKEFF. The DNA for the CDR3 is TGTGCCAGCAGCCGAAGAAGCGGGAAAGAGTTCTTC.

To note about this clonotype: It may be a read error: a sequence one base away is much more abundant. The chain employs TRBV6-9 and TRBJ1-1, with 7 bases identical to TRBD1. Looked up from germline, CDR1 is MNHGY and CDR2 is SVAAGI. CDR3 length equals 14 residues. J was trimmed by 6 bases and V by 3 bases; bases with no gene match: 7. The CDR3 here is CASSYSGGAPEAFF. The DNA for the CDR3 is TGTGCCAGCAGTTACTCAGGGGGGGCCCCTGAAGCTTTCTTT.

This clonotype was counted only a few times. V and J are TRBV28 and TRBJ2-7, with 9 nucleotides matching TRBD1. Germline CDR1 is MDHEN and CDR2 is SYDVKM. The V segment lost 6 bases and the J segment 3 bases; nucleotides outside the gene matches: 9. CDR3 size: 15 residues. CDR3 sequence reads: CASSLRDRDFYEQYF. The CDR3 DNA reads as TGTGCCAGCAGCCTTCGGGACAGGGACTTCTACGAGCAGTACTTC.

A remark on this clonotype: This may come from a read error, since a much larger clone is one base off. CDR3 protein: CASSESGGREYEQYF. The CDR3 DNA is TGTGCCAGCAGTGAGTCAGGCGGGAGGGAGTACGAGCAGTACTTC. The V call is TRBV6-2 or TRBV6-3, the J call TRBJ2-7, with 9 bases that match TRBD2. J gave up 4 bases and V 5 bases, and 9 bases lay outside the gene matches. The CDR3 spans 15 residues. Germline lookup yields CDR1 MNHEY and CDR2 SVGEGT.

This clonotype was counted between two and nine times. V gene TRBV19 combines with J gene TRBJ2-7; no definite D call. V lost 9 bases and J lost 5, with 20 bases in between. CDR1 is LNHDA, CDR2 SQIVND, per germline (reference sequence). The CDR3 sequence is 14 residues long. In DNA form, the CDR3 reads TGTGCCAGCAGTCCACAAAAACTCTTCGACGAGCAGTACTTC. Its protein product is CASSPQKLFDEQYF.

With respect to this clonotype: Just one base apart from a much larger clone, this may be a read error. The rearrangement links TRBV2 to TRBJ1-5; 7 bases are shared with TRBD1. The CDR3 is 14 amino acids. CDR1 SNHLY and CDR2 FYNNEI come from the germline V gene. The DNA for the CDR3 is TGTGCCAGCGGTGAAAACAGGGGCGGTCAGCCCCAGCATTTT. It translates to CASGENRGGQPQHF.

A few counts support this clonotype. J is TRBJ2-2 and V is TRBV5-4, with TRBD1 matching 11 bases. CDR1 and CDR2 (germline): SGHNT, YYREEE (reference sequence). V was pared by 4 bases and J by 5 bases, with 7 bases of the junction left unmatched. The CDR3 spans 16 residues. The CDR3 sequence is CASSPPGQGVTGELFF. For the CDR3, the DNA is TGTGCCAGCAGCCCACCGGGACAGGGGGTTACCGGGGAGCTGTTTTTT.

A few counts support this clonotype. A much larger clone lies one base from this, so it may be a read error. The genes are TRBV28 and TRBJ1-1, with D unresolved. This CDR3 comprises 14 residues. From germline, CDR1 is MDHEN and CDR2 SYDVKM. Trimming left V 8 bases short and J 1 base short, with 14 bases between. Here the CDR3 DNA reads TGTGCCAGCGGCCGACAACTCACGAACACTGAAGCTTTCTTT. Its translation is CASGRQLTNTEAFF.

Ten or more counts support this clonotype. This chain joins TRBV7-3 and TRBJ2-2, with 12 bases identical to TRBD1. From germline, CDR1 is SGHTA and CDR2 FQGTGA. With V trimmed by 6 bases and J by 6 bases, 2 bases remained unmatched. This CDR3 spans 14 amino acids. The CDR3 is CASRGTGGAGELFF. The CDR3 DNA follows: TGTGCCAGCAGGGGGACAGGGGGCGCCGGGGAGCTGTTTTTT.

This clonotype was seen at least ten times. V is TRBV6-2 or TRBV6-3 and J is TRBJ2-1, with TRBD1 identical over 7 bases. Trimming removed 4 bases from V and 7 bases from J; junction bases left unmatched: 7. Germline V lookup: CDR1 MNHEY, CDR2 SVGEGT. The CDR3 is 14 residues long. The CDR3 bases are TGTGCCAGCAGTTCGAAGGGGGCTACTAATGAGCAGTTCTTC. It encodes CASSSKGATNEQFF.